This T cell receptor (beta chain) was captured by sequencing in a study of blood T cell repertoires in COVID-19. Study-level background: Spain, Italy and the United States supplied samples that represented acute and convalescent COVID-19. PBMCs, B-cell-depleted T cells, or T cells were the source of the cDNA or gDNA that made up the material.

The germline CDR1 and CDR2 sequences are LGHDT and YNNKEL (reference sequence). V lost 2 bases and J lost 0, with 5 bases in between. The CDR3 sequence is 15 residues long. Methods used by the authors: Amplifying reference gene primers gave estimates of nucleated cell counts. The table came from immunoSEQ multiplex PCR; TCRdb's copy has only in-frame clones and leaves some out. Clonal size and the V and J genes are those of that table, whereas D and trimming came from the DNA. The repertoire holds about 260,000 clones, with over 70% as singletons. This TCR came from a woman in her 70s with COVID-19, enrolled during active disease. The sequencing input was peripheral blood. The V call is TRBV3-1 (or the pseudogene TRBV3-2), the J call TRBJ1-6; D remains unclear. CDR3 loop: CASSQYNSYNSPLHF. The CDR3 DNA sequence: TGTGCCAGCAGCCAATACAACTCCTATAATTCACCCCTCCACTTT.